This T cell receptor beta chain is drawn from a study of T cells in women clearing cervical HPV infection. Overall study: HLA type could not be excluded as a confounder.

MY09/MY11 PCR detected cervical HPV DNA; dot-blot assigned genotypes. With regard to this clone: Its target is unknown. The CDR3 goes on 3 residues after the read ends, and that part is filled in from the germline J gene.

Average input was about 1.2 ug genomic DNA for immunoSEQ TCR beta CDR3 amplification. Profiling relied on immunoSEQ multiplex PCR, and the TCRdb table lists in-frame clones only, not all of them. Its listing shows fewer than 40,000 clones. General study findings and limits: TRBV6-7 relative abundance averaged around 0.11% in cases and 0.16% in controls.

Germline lookup yields CDR1 SGHKS and CDR2 YYEKEE (reference sequence). V lost 3 bases to trimming and J lost 4 bases, with 5 bases between them. This CDR3 comprises 11 residues. The genes are TRBV5-5 and TRBJ2-7, with D unresolved. The sequenced sample consisted of blood buffy coat. The clonotype originates from a woman between 18 and 70 years old with a cervical HPV16 infection that either progressed to CIN3+ or cleared (not recorded which). CDR3 DNA, as far as it was read: TGTGCCAGCAGCTCCCTGTACGAG. Encoded protein: CASSSLYE. The CDR3 as a whole reads CASSSLYEQYF.